The rows below give T cell receptor beta chains drawn from one sample of a study of T cell responses to AZD1222 COVID-19 vaccine. The table came from immunoSEQ multiplex PCR; TCRdb's copy has only in-frame clones and leaves some out. The sample lists approximately 110,000 clones, 70% to 90% occurring once. Source: peripheral blood, taken 28 days after the second AZD1222 dose. Receptors were obtained from an adult who received the AZD1222 COVID-19 vaccine. The CDR3 runs from the conserved cysteine through the conserved F or W. A D gene is named only where the DNA matches it firmly. The size of a clone is reported for some rows only, either as once, few or many, or as a class for expanded clones.

cdr3_aa	cdr3_nt	cdr3_length	j_call	v_call	d_call	clone_size
CASRVAGGRYEQYF	TGTGCCAGCAGGGTAGCGGGGGGACGCTACGAGCAGTACTTC	14	TRBJ2-7	TRBV2	TRBD2	NA
CASSTDRTNSPLHF	TGCGCCAGCAGCACGGACAGGACAAATTCACCCCTCCACTTT	14	TRBJ1-6	TRBV5-1	TRBD1	NA
CASRRDSYEQYF	TGTGCCAGCAGAAGGGACAGCTACGAGCAGTACTTC	12	TRBJ2-7	TRBV5-4	TRBD1	NA
CASSSYGTGNTGELFF	TGTGCCAGCAGTTCCTACGGGACAGGGAACACCGGGGAGCTGTTTTTT	16	TRBJ2-2	TRBV27	TRBD1	NA
CASSNTAFNTEAFF	TGTGCCAGCAGCAACACAGCGTTTAACACTGAAGCTTTCTTT	14	TRBJ1-1	TRBV7-2	NA	few
CASSLETGGNEQFF	TGTGCCAGCAGCTTAGAGACAGGTGGCAATGAGCAGTTCTTC	14	TRBJ2-1	TRBV7-2	NA	few
CASSGGDSPLHF	TGTGCCAGCAGCGGTGGGGATTCACCCCTCCACTTT	12	TRBJ1-6	TRBV9	NA	NA
CASSVGHREGVTNYGYTF	TGTGCCAGCAGCGTAGGGCACAGGGAGGGGGTTACTAACTATGGCTACACCTTC	18	TRBJ1-2	TRBV9	NA	NA
CASSQLTGSNTEAFF	TGTGCCAGCAGCCAACTGACAGGATCAAACACTGAAGCTTTCTTT	15	TRBJ1-1	TRBV11-2	NA	NA
CASSTGGTGNTEAFF	TGTGCCAGCAGTACGGGCGGGACAGGTAACACTGAAGCTTTCTTT	15	TRBJ1-1	TRBV28	TRBD1	NA
CASSLAPGGVGLDTQYF	TGTGCCAGCAGCTTAGCGCCTGGCGGGGTGGGCTTGGATACGCAGTATTTT	17	TRBJ2-3	TRBV7-2	NA	few
CASKSSSGANVLTF	TGTGCCAGCAAGTCGAGCTCTGGGGCCAACGTCCTGACTTTC	14	TRBJ2-6	TRBV6-5	NA	NA
CASSLVTVTGYGYTF	TGTGCCAGCAGCTTAGTGACGGTCACGGGCTATGGCTACACCTTC	15	TRBJ1-2	TRBV7-2	NA	NA
CASSPEKQGGYGYTF	TGTGCCAGCAGCCCGGAGAAACAGGGTGGCTATGGCTACACCTTC	15	TRBJ1-2	TRBV7-2	NA	NA
CASSRPKTGTNEKLFF	TGTGCCAGCAGCCGACCGAAGACAGGGACCAATGAAAAACTGTTTTTT	16	TRBJ1-4	TRBV9	TRBD1	once
CASNPSVTNTEAFF	TGTGCCAGCAACCCCTCTGTGACGAACACTGAAGCTTTCTTT	14	TRBJ1-1	TRBV11-2	NA	NA
CASSLALTSGGRETQYF	TGTGCCAGCAGCTTAGCGCTGACTAGCGGGGGGCGGGAGACCCAGTACTTC	17	TRBJ2-5	TRBV7-2	TRBD2	NA
CASRGAGRGTEAFF	TGTGCCAGCAGAGGGGCGGGACGAGGGACTGAAGCTTTCTTT	14	TRBJ1-1	TRBV5-6	NA	NA
CASTPGPGVFGNEQFF	TGTGCCAGTACCCCAGGGCCGGGGGTATTCGGCAATGAGCAGTTCTTC	16	TRBJ2-1	TRBV19	NA	NA
CASSLGATGELFF	TGTGCCAGCAGCTTGGGCGCCACCGGGGAGCTGTTTTTT	13	TRBJ2-2	TRBV7-3	NA	NA
CASSPGDGSGNTIYF	TGTGCCAGCAGTCCGGGGGACGGCTCTGGAAACACCATATATTTT	15	TRBJ1-3	TRBV6-2/TRBV6-3	NA	NA
CASSYEDKPETQYF	TGTGCCAGCAGTTACGAGGACAAGCCCGAGACCCAGTACTTC	14	TRBJ2-5	TRBV28	NA	NA
CASRGQVSSYEQYF	TGCGCCAGCAGGGGACAGGTCAGCTCCTACGAGCAGTACTTC	14	TRBJ2-7	TRBV10-1	TRBD1	few
CASRRQGEETQYF	TGTGCCAGCAGGCGGCAGGGTGAGGAGACCCAGTACTTC	13	TRBJ2-5	TRBV6-5	NA	NA
CASSPRAGGSPLHF	TGTGCCAGCAGCCCCCGGGCTGGGGGTTCACCCCTCCACTTT	14	TRBJ1-6	TRBV7-2	NA	NA
CASSLEKVEQYF	TGTGCCAGCAGCTTAGAAAAGGTAGAGCAGTACTTC	12	TRBJ2-7	TRBV7-9	NA	NA
CASSPGQGTGNTIYF	TGTGCCAGCAGCCCGGGACAGGGGACAGGAAACACCATATATTTT	15	TRBJ1-3	TRBV5-6	TRBD1	NA
CASSPGLFMGAGGELFF	TGCGCCAGCAGCCCCGGCCTGTTTATGGGGGCGGGCGGGGAGCTGTTTTTT	17	TRBJ2-2	TRBV4-1	NA	NA
CASSGQGGKETQYF	TGTGCCAGCAGTGGGCAGGGGGGAAAAGAGACCCAGTACTTC	14	TRBJ2-5	TRBV2	NA	NA
CASSSGGSTDTQYF	TGTGCCAGCAGCTCGGGAGGTAGCACAGATACGCAGTATTTT	14	TRBJ2-3	TRBV11-3	TRBD2	NA
CASSSLGRGYTF	TGTGCCAGCAGTTCCCTGGGACGTGGCTACACCTTC	12	TRBJ1-2	TRBV12-3/TRBV12-4	NA	NA
CASSQTAGANVLTF	TGCGCCAGCAGCCAAACCGCTGGGGCCAACGTCCTGACTTTC	14	TRBJ2-6	TRBV4-3	NA	NA
CASSLGTARGANVLTF	TGTGCCAGCAGCCTCGGGACCGCGAGAGGGGCCAACGTCCTGACTTTC	16	TRBJ2-6	TRBV3-1/TRBV3-2	NA	NA
CASREGLGSYNEQFF	TGTGCCAGCAGGGAAGGACTTGGCTCCTACAATGAGCAGTTCTTC	15	TRBJ2-1	TRBV6-1	NA	few
CAISEGKENTEAFF	TGTGCCATCAGTGAGGGAAAAGAGAACACTGAAGCTTTCTTT	14	TRBJ1-1	TRBV10-3	NA	NA
CASSPQGSGTGAVDEQFF	TGTGCCAGCTCACCGCAGGGATCCGGGACAGGGGCGGTCGATGAGCAGTTCTTC	18	TRBJ2-1	TRBV18	TRBD1	NA
CASSLILKGTEAFF	TGTGCCAGCAGTTTGATCTTAAAGGGCACTGAAGCTTTCTTT	14	TRBJ1-1	TRBV28	NA	few
CASSSVGSEAFF	TGTGCCAGCAGTTCCGTGGGCTCTGAAGCTTTCTTT	12	TRBJ1-1	TRBV6-5	NA	NA
CASSEGQGGQPQHF	TGTGCCAGCAGTGAAGGACAGGGGGGTCAGCCCCAGCATTTT	14	TRBJ1-5	TRBV2	TRBD1	NA
CASSLGVVDGYTF	TGTGCCAGCAGCTTAGGAGTGGTCGATGGCTACACCTTC	13	TRBJ1-2	TRBV7-9	NA	NA
CASSSTGSGANVLTF	TGCGCCAGCAGCTCTACAGGATCTGGGGCCAACGTCCTGACTTTC	15	TRBJ2-6	TRBV5-1	NA	once
CASGGGEHEQYF	TGTGCCAGCGGGGGGGGCGAACACGAGCAGTACTTC	12	TRBJ2-7	TRBV14	NA	NA
CASSLGSLNTEAFF	TGCGCCAGCAGCTTAGGCAGCTTGAACACTGAAGCTTTCTTT	14	TRBJ1-1	TRBV5-1	NA	NA
CAWRGGLFGTEAFF	TGTGCCTGGAGGGGGGGGCTATTTGGCACTGAAGCTTTCTTT	14	TRBJ1-1	TRBV30	NA	NA
CASRAAGTTDTQYF	TGTGCCTCCCGGGCCGCGGGGACTACAGATACGCAGTATTTT	14	TRBJ2-3	TRBV6-6	NA	NA